Presented here are 2 T cell receptor beta chains from one specimen sequenced in a study of T cell responses to AZD1222 COVID-19 vaccine. Assay used: immunoSEQ multiplex PCR; TCRdb lists only in-frame clones, some missing. The data show about 120,000 clones, about 90% seen once. The sequencing used peripheral blood, collected on day 0 of AZD1222 vaccination. These receptors were obtained from an adult in good health.

The gene calls are TRBV10-3 and TRBJ2-3, with 7 bases fitting TRBD2. Trimming cost V 8 bases and J 0 bases; bases outside gene matches: 5. Germline CDR1 and CDR2: ENHRY and SYGVKD. This CDR3 has 14 residues. The CDR3 coding sequence is TGTGCCATCGGTGGGGGACTAAGCACAGATACGCAGTATTTT. This encodes CAIGGGLSTDTQYF.

The table lists this clone with a few counts. The chain recombines TRBV6-5 with TRBJ2-7; 11 nucleotides line up with TRBD2. V was pared by 0 bases and J by 3 bases, with 1 base of the junction left unmatched. This CDR3 contains 15 residues. CDR1 and CDR2 (germline): MNHEY, SVGAGI. CDR3 amino acids: CASSYSLAGVYEQYF. The CDR3 DNA sequence: TGTGCCAGCAGTTACTCACTAGCGGGAGTCTACGAGCAGTACTTC.